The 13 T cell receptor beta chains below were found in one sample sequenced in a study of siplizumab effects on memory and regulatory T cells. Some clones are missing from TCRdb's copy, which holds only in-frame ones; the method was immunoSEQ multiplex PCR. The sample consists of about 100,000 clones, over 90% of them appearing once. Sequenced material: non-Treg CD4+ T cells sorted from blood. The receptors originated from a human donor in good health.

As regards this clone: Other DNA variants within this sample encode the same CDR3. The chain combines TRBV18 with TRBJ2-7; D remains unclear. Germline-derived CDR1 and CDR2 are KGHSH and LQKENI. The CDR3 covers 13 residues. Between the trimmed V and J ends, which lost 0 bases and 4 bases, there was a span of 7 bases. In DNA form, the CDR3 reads TGTGCCAGCTCACCACCGGCTTCGTACGAGCAGTACTTC. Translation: CASSPPASYEQYF.

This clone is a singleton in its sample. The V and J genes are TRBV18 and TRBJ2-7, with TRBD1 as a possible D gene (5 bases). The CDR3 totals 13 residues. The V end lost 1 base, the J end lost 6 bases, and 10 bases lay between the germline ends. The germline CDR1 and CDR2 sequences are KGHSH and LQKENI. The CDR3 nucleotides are TGTGCCAGCTCACCACTCCCTGACAGCGAGCAGTACTTC. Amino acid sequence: CASSPLPDSEQYF.

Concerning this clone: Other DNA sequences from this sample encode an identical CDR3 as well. CDR3 sequence: CASSLRQGGTEAFF. The CDR3 DNA sequence: TGTGCCAGCAGCCTCCGACAGGGTGGTACTGAAGCTTTCTTT. The chain combines TRBV7-6 with TRBJ1-1, with 7 bases that match TRBD1. Germline CDR1 and CDR2: SGHVS and FNYEAQ. The CDR3 length is 14 residues. Losses at the gene ends were 5 bases for V and 5 bases for J; bases not matched to a gene: 8.

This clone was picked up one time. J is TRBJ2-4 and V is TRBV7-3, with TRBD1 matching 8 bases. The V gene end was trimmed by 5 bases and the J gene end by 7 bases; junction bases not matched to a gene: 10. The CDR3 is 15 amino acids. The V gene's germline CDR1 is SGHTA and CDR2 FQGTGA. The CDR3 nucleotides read TGTGCCAGCAGCCCGTCCCTGCAGGGGGCGAACATTCAGTACTTC. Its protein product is CASSPSLQGANIQYF.

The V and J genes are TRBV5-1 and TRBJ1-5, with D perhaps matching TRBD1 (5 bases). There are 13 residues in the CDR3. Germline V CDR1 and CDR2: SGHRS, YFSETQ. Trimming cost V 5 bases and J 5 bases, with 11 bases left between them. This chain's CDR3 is CASRRDGDQPQHF. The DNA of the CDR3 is TGCGCCAGCAGGCGGGACGGGGATCAGCCCCAGCATTTT.

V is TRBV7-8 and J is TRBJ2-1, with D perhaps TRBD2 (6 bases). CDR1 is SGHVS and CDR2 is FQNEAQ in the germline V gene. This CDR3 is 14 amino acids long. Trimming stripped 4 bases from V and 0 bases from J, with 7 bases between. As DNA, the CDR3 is TGTGCCAGCAGCTCGGGGGTCTCCTACAATGAGCAGTTCTTC. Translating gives CASSSGVSYNEQFF.

The CDR3 spells CASSSVGRDEQYF. The CDR3 bases are TGTGCCAGCAGCTCCGTGGGTAGGGACGAGCAGTACTTC. The chain has TRBV7-9 and TRBJ2-7; D gene ambiguous. V was trimmed by 4 bases and J by 5 bases, leaving 12 bases between them. The CDR3 loop spans 13 amino acids. CDR1 and CDR2 from the germline V gene are SEHNR and FQNEAQ (reference sequence).

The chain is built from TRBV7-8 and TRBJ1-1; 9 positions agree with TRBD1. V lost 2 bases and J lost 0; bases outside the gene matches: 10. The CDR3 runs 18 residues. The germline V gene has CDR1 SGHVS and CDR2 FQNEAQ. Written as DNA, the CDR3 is TGTGCCAGCAGCTTATACAGGGGGCGAGGCAGTCTGAACACTGAAGCTTTCTTT. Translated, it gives CASSLYRGRGSLNTEAFF.

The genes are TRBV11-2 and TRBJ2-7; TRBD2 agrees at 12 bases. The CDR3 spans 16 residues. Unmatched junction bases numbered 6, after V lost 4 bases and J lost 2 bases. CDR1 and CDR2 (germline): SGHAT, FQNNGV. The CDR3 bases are TGTGCCAGCAGCTCTGGACTAGCGGGGATCACCTACGAGCAGTACTTC. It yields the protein CASSSGLAGITYEQYF.

DNA of the CDR3: TGCGCCAGCACCGGACTAGCGGGAGGTGGTGGGGCCAACGTCCTGACTTTC. Translating it yields CASTGLAGGGGANVLTF. The J gene is TRBJ2-6, the V gene TRBV10-2, with TRBD2 matching over 14 bases. Germline lookup yields CDR1 WSHSY and CDR2 SAAADI. J gave up 3 bases and V 7 bases, and 5 bases lay outside the gene matches. CDR3 length: 17 amino acids.

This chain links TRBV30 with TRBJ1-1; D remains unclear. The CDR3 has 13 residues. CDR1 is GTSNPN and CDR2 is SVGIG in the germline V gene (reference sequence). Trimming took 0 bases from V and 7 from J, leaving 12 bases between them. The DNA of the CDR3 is TGTGCCTGGAGTGTGGCCCGTCGCGGTGAAGCTTTCTTT. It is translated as CAWSVARRGEAFF.

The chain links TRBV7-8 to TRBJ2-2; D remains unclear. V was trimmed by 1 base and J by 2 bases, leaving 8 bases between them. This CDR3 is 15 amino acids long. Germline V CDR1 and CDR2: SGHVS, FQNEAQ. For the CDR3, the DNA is TGTGCCAGCAGCTTAGAGGTGGCTAACACCGGGGAGCTGTTTTTT. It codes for CASSLEVANTGELFF.

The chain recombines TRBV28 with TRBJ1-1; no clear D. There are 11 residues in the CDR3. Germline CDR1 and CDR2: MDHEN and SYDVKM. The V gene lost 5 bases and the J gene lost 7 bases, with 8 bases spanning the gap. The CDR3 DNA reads TGTGCCAGCAGTGCGTACAGTGAAGCTTTCTTT. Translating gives CASSAYSEAFF.